Each of the 27 T cell receptor beta chains below was sequenced from the same sample in a study of persistence of HIV-infected CD4 T cells. Stimulation used about 9.2 ug/mL lysate from CMV-infected fibroblasts. Memory cells lacking CD40L and CD69 with high CD45RO were sorted. The libraries were made with immunoSEQ version 4 in survey mode. Method: immunoSEQ multiplex PCR; TCRdb's copy keeps in-frame clones and lacks some. Among 46,000 or so clones listed, around 75% were seen once. Their antigens are not known. Sequenced material: CD4+ T cells sorted from PBMCs after 18-hour stimulation, taken from a patient who received antiretroviral therapy. These receptors all stem from an adult man with HIV who was CMV-seropositive.

This chain connects TRBV7-3 to TRBJ2-2, with D hard to call. The CDR3 is 15 amino acids. Germline CDR1 is SGHTA and CDR2 is FQGTGA. V dropped 5 bases and J dropped 6 bases, with 16 bases sitting between them. The CDR3 DNA reads as TGTGCCAGCAGCCCCGATTGGGTTAAGTCCGGGGAGCTGTTTTTT. Amino acid sequence: CASSPDWVKSGELFF.

This chain uses TRBV19 with TRBJ1-5; the D is unclear. The CDR3 loop spans 16 amino acids. The V end lost 3 bases, the J end lost 1 base, and 13 bases lay between the germline ends. Germline-derived CDR1 and CDR2 are LNHDA and SQIVND (reference sequence). As DNA, the CDR3 is TGTGCCAGTAGTATGGTACGGTCGGGAAGCAATCAGCCCCAGCATTTT. Translated: CASSMVRSGSNQPQHF.

The chain joins TRBV9 to TRBJ1-2; TRBD1 aligns across 7 bases. There are 14 residues in the CDR3. With V trimmed by 0 bases and J by 4 bases, 3 bases remained unmatched. Germline loops: CDR1 SGDLS, CDR2 YYNGEE. The CDR3 nucleotides read TGTGCCAGCAGCGTAGTCGGACAGGCCTATGGCTACACCTTC. Its translation is CASSVVGQAYGYTF.

CDR3 residues: CASRPGQRNTGELFF. In nucleotides, the CDR3 is TGTGCCAGCAGACCGGGACAGCGGAACACCGGGGAGCTGTTTTTT. The chain joins TRBV27 to TRBJ2-2; 7 bases match TRBD1. The junction had 5 bases not matched to a gene; V was cut back by 6 bases and J by 1 base. The CDR3 runs 15 residues. Germline V gene sequence: CDR1 MNHEY, CDR2 SMNVEV (reference sequence).

The rearrangement links TRBV10-3 to TRBJ2-2; 12 nucleotides line up with TRBD2. With 4 bases clipped from V and 5 bases from J, the junction kept 14 bases outside the gene matches. Germline assignment: CDR1 ENHRY and CDR2 SYGVKD. The CDR3 totals 19 residues. CDR3 nucleotide sequence: TGTGCCATCAGTGGGGTGACTAGCGGGAGTTTAATTGGTACCGGGGAGCTGTTTTTT. As protein: CAISGVTSGSLIGTGELFF.

J is TRBJ1-2 and V is TRBV19; 7 bases are a match to TRBD1. The CDR3 contains 14 residues. The germline V gene encodes CDR1 LNHDA and CDR2 SQIVND (reference sequence). Trimming took 6 bases from V and 3 from J; bases not matched to a gene: 7. This CDR3 is CASSQQGRHYGYTF. The CDR3 DNA reads TGTGCCAGTAGCCAACAGGGGAGGCACTATGGCTACACCTTC. Variable domain in full (rest from reference TRBV19 and TRBJ1-2): DGGITQSPKYLFRKEGQNVTLSCEQNLNHDAMYWYRQDPGQGLRLIYYSQIVNDFQKGDIAEGYSVSREKKESFPLTVTSAQKNPTAFYLCASSQQGRHYGYTFGSGTRLTVV.

Comment on this clone: Within the sample, other DNA sequences also encode this same CDR3. The rearrangement joins TRBV5-1 to TRBJ2-1; TRBD1 or TRBD2 may be the D gene (5 bases each). The V gene's germline CDR1 is SGHRS and CDR2 YFSETQ. There are 14 residues in the CDR3. Trimming pared 0 bases from V and 6 bases from J, leaving 10 bases between. The CDR3 spells CASSLERGRNEQFF. CDR3 coding DNA: TGCGCCAGCAGCTTGGAGAGGGGCCGCAATGAGCAGTTCTTC.

The chain employs TRBV7-7 and TRBJ2-2, with D possibly TRBD2 on 5 matching bases. The germline V and J ends were trimmed by 5 bases and 1 base, with 17 bases remaining between them. Germline CDR1 and CDR2: SSHAT and FNYEAQ (reference sequence). The CDR3 consists of 17 residues. As DNA, the CDR3 is TGTGCCAGCAGCCCCGGGAATCTAGGACTGAACACCGGGGAGCTGTTTTTT. This codes for CASSPGNLGLNTGELFF. Together with reference TRBV7-7 and TRBJ2-2, the CDR3 gives the full variable domain: GAGVSQSPRYKVTKRGQDVTLRCDPISSHATLYWYQQALGQGPEFLTYFNYEAQPDKSGLPSDRFSAERPEGSISTLTIQRTEQRDSAMYRCASSPGNLGLNTGELFFGEGSRLTVL.

This sequence joins TRBV6-5 and TRBJ2-7; 11 bases match TRBD1. Germline loops: CDR1 MNHEY, CDR2 SVGAGI. The CDR3 spans 15 residues. V trimming: 6 bases; J trimming: 5 bases; junction bases outside the gene matches: 9. CDR3 sequence reads: CASSRTGGGSHEQYF. The CDR3 DNA reads TGTGCCAGCAGCCGGACAGGGGGCGGTAGCCACGAGCAGTACTTC.

This chain connects TRBV19 to TRBJ1-5, with 7 positions matching TRBD1. The germline CDR1 and CDR2 sequences are LNHDA and SQIVND (reference sequence). The CDR3 spans 16 residues. The V segment lost 4 bases and the J segment 2 bases; nucleotides outside the gene matches: 8. The DNA of the CDR3 is TGTGCCAGTAGTAAGACAGGAGGGACAGGCAATCAGCCCCAGCATTTT. Encoded protein: CASSKTGGTGNQPQHF.

This chain uses TRBV6-1 with TRBJ1-2; D unresolved. The germline V and J ends were trimmed by 2 bases and 0 bases, with 7 bases remaining between them. The CDR3 has 14 amino acids. Germline CDR1 is MNHNS and CDR2 is SASEGT. The CDR3 DNA sequence: TGTGCCAGCAGTGAACAGGTAGCTAACTATGGCTACACCTTC. It translates to CASSEQVANYGYTF.

The chain employs TRBV6-6 and TRBJ1-2; D remains ambiguous. V gave up 6 bases and J gave up 4 bases, with 15 bases separating them. Germline-derived CDR1 and CDR2 are MNHNY and SVGAGI (reference sequence). The CDR3 consists of 14 residues. Written as DNA, the CDR3 is TGTGCCAGCAGCTACATCGATAAGGTCTATGGCTACACCTTC. Its translation: CASSYIDKVYGYTF.

The chain employs TRBV18 and TRBJ1-2; perhaps TRBD1 as D (6 bases). Germline CDR1 is KGHSH and CDR2 is LQKENI. This CDR3 comprises 16 residues. Trimming stripped 3 bases from V and 2 bases from J, with 16 bases between. CDR3 sequence reads: CASSPDRLRLNYGYTF. The CDR3 nucleotides are TGTGCCAGCTCACCGGACAGACTGAGGCTGAACTATGGCTACACCTTC.

This chain connects TRBV19 to TRBJ2-3; 8 nucleotides match TRBD1. The J segment lost 10 bases and the V segment lost 5 bases, leaving 8 bases of the junction unmatched. The CDR3 sequence is 13 residues long. CDR1 is LNHDA, CDR2 SQIVND, per germline (reference sequence). CDR3 region: CASSSSGTGAQYF. The CDR3 region has the DNA TGTGCCAGTAGTTCTTCCGGGACAGGAGCGCAGTATTTT.

This rearrangement joins TRBV12-3 or TRBV12-4 to TRBJ1-5; D is possibly TRBD1 (6 bases). The length of the CDR3 is 13 residues. With 5 bases removed from V and 5 bases from J, the gap between germline ends came to 10 bases. Here the CDR3 DNA reads TGTGCCAGCAGTCTTGACAGGTATCAGCCCCAGCATTTT. Its protein product is CASSLDRYQPQHF.

The DNA of the CDR3 is TGCGCCAGCAGTCTTGCGCGCTCCTACCCCAACACCGGGGAGCTGTTTTTT. Translating it yields CASSLARSYPNTGELFF. This rearrangement joins TRBV5-1 to TRBJ2-2; D remains ambiguous. The CDR3 covers 17 residues. The germline V and J ends were trimmed by 5 bases and 2 bases, with 19 bases remaining between them. Germline CDR1 SGHRS, CDR2 YFSETQ.

This clone has just a few counts. The rearrangement links TRBV27 to TRBJ2-1, with D perhaps matching TRBD2 (6 bases). Germline V lookup: CDR1 MNHEY, CDR2 SMNVEV (reference sequence). The CDR3 loop spans 16 amino acids. The germline V and J ends were trimmed by 0 bases and 9 bases, with 18 bases remaining between them. CDR3 nucleotides: TGTGCCAGCAGTTTATCCGGGACTCAACCTTCCGCTGAGCAGTTCTTC. It yields the protein CASSLSGTQPSAEQFF.

This clone appeared once. V gene TRBV2 combines with J gene TRBJ1-2; perhaps TRBD1 as D (5 bases). V was pared by 4 bases and J by 2 bases, with 17 bases between. CDR1 is SNHLY, CDR2 FYNNEI, per germline. This CDR3 comprises 16 residues. The CDR3 sequence: CASSAPRGGTNYGYTF. In DNA form, the CDR3 reads TGTGCCAGCAGTGCCCCTCGGGGAGGGACGAACTATGGCTACACCTTC.

This chain uses TRBV6-2 or TRBV6-3 with TRBJ1-5, with 9 bases that match TRBD1. The CDR3 sequence is 17 residues long. In germline, CDR1 is MNHEY, CDR2 SVGEGT. V lost 5 bases and J lost 2; bases outside the gene matches: 10. CDR3 residues: CASSPGQGARGNQPQHF. DNA for the CDR3: TGTGCCAGCAGTCCGGGACAGGGCGCCCGCGGCAATCAGCCCCAGCATTTT.

The chain carries TRBV19 and TRBJ2-7; TRBD1 aligns across 9 bases. The CDR3 is made up of 15 amino acids. J lost 3 bases, V lost 4 bases, and 7 bases had no gene match. CDR1 is LNHDA and CDR2 is SQIVND in the germline V gene (reference sequence). This chain's CDR3 is CASSTLGDRDYEQYF. The CDR3 DNA is TGTGCCAGTAGTACTCTTGGGGACAGGGACTACGAGCAGTACTTC.

The J gene is TRBJ2-2, the V gene TRBV29-1; 10 bases map to TRBD1. The CDR3 has 12 amino acids. Germline V lookup: CDR1 SQVTM, CDR2 ANQGSEA. After removal of 7 bases from V and 5 bases from J, the junction contained 1 base not matched to a gene. Here the CDR3 DNA reads TGCAGCGGGGGACAGGGGACCGGGGAGCTGTTTTTT. Protein product: CSGGQGTGELFF.

The chain carries TRBV6-2 or TRBV6-3 and TRBJ1-4; TRBD1 agrees at 8 bases. V was clipped by 6 bases and J by 15 bases; unmatched bases: 15. The length of the CDR3 is 14 residues. The germline V gene encodes CDR1 MNHEY and CDR2 SVGEGT. CDR3 residues: CASSAPTGAFRVFF. The DNA of the CDR3 is TGTGCCAGCAGCGCCCCGACAGGGGCGTTTCGGGTGTTTTTT.

The chain employs TRBV6-5 and TRBJ2-1; 9 nucleotides match TRBD2. The CDR3 has 13 amino acids. CDR1 MNHEY and CDR2 SVGAGI come from the germline V gene. V dropped 5 bases and J dropped 13; count of bases not matched to a gene: 9. CDR3 protein: CASSNSPLAGQFF. The CDR3, as DNA: TGTGCCAGCAGTAATTCCCCACTAGCGGGCCAGTTCTTC.

The rearrangement links TRBV7-2 to TRBJ1-2; D is undetermined. CDR1 is SGHTA and CDR2 is FQGNSA in the germline V gene. This CDR3 is 12 amino acids long. Trimming pared 1 base from V and 5 bases from J, leaving 5 bases between. The CDR3 nucleotides are TGTGCCAGCAGCTTAGAGAGGTATGGCTACACCTTC. It yields the protein CASSLERYGYTF.

The V gene is TRBV19, the J gene TRBJ2-5; a possible D gene is TRBD1 (6 bases). V lost 5 bases, J lost 2 bases, and 9 bases lay in between. The CDR3 runs 13 residues. Germline V gene data show CDR1 as LNHDA and CDR2 as SQIVND (reference sequence). The CDR3 sequence: CASSGRGQETQYF. In DNA, the CDR3 is TGTGCCAGTAGTGGCAGGGGACAAGAGACCCAGTACTTC.

J is TRBJ2-1 and V is TRBV7-9; TRBD2 aligns across 8 bases. Trimming at V came to 2 bases and at J to 7 bases, leaving 10 bases not matched to a gene. The CDR3 consists of 16 residues. Germline lookup yields CDR1 SEHNR and CDR2 FQNEAQ (reference sequence). CDR3: CASSLPRGGKENEQFF. The DNA for the CDR3 is TGTGCCAGCAGCTTACCCCGGGGGGGGAAGGAGAATGAGCAGTTCTTC.

The V call is TRBV19, the J call TRBJ1-5; possible D gene TRBD1, 5 bases. The V end was cut by 5 bases, the J end by 3 bases, with 11 bases between. CDR3 length: 14 amino acids. Germline V gene sequence: CDR1 LNHDA, CDR2 SQIVND (reference sequence). CDR3 nucleotides: TGTGCCAGTAGTCCGCAGGGAAACAATCAGCCCCAGCATTTT. Its translation: CASSPQGNNQPQHF. The full variable domain, completed using reference TRBV19 and TRBJ1-5, is DGGITQSPKYLFRKEGQNVTLSCEQNLNHDAMYWYRQDPGQGLRLIYYSQIVNDFQKGDIAEGYSVSREKKESFPLTVTSAQKNPTAFYLCASSPQGNNQPQHFGDGTRLSIL.